This T cell receptor beta chain appears in the sequencing data of a study of blood T cell repertoires in COVID-19. On the study more broadly: T cells, B-cell-depleted T cells, or PBMCs supplied cDNA or gDNA.

Measured with immunoSEQ multiplex PCR; TCRdb has only the in-frame clones, and not every one. Among approximately 250,000 clones listed, roughly 86% were seen once. This CDR3 is 14 amino acids long. V was clipped by 5 bases and J by 5 bases, with 16 bases between them. CDR1 LGHDT and CDR2 YNNKEL come from the germline V gene (reference sequence). The receptor comes from an older woman who had recovered from COVID-19. The specimen was peripheral blood. This rearrangement joins TRBV3-1 (or the pseudogene TRBV3-2) to TRBJ2-7; TRBD2 might be the D (6 bases). CDR3 coding DNA: TGTGCCAGCAGCTTACGACTAGATGGTAACGAGCAGTACTTC. It yields the protein CASSLRLDGNEQYF.